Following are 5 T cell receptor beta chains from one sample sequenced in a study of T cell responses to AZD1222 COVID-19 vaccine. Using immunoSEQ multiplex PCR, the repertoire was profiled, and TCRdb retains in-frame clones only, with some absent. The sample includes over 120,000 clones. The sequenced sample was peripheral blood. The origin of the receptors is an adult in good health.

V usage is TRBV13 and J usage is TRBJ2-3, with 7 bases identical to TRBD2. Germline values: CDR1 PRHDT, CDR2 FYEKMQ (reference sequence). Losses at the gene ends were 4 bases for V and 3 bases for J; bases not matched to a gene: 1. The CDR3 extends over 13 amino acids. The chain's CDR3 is CASSWGGTDTQYF. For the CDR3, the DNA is TGTGCCAGCAGCTGGGGGGGAACAGATACGCAGTATTTT.

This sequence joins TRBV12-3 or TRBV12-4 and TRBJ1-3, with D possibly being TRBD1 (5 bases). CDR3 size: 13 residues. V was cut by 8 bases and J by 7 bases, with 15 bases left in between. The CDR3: CASRHGALNTIYF. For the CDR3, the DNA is TGTGCCAGCCGCCACGGGGCCCTTAACACCATATATTTT.

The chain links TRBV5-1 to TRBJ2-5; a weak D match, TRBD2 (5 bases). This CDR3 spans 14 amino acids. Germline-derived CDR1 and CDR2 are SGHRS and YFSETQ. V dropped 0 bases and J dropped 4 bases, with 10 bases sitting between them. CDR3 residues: CASSLVASRETQYF. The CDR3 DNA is TGCGCCAGCAGCTTGGTGGCTAGCAGAGAGACCCAGTACTTC.

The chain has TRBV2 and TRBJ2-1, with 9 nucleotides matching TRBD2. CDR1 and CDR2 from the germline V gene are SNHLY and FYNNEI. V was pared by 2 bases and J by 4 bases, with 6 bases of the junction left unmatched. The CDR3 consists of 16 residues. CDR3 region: CASSEPGLAGYNEQFF. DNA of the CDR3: TGTGCCAGCAGTGAACCGGGACTAGCAGGGTACAATGAGCAGTTCTTC.

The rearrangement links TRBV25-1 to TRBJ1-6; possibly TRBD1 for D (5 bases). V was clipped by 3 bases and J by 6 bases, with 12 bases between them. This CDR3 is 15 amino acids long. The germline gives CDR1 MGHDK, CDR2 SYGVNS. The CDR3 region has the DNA TGTGCCAGCAGTGAGTTGGGACGTTCTAATTCACCCCTCCACTTT. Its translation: CASSELGRSNSPLHF.